This T cell receptor beta chain originates from a study of T cell repertoires in cytomegalovirus infection. Study at large: Indications came from public TCR beta signatures; they pointed to CMV infection and to a matching HLA type.

MiXCR was run by TCRdb on the reads, yielding one entry per CDR3 protein. The sample carries 250,000 to 300,000 distinct CDR3 sequences, roughly 24% recorded once. For this clonotype: Its antigen remains unknown.

Germline lookup yields CDR1 MNHEY and CDR2 SVGAGI. V gave up 6 bases and J gave up 4 bases; unmatched junction bases: 5. The CDR3 totals 14 residues. Study results and limitations: The response measured ex vivo was dominated by TCR beta clonotypes (HLA-C-restricted and CMV-specific).

The chain is built from TRBV6-5 and TRBJ2-1; 8 bases are shared with TRBD2. This clonotype originated in a human donor in good health (CMV status not recorded). Some clones in this sample may be carry-over from other donors' samples. The sample taken for sequencing was PBMCs. The CDR3 coding sequence is TGTGCCAGCAGGCCGGGACTAGGATACAATGAGCAGTTCTTC. Translating it yields CASRPGLGYNEQFF.